What follows is one T cell receptor (beta chain) and its context. This entry belongs to a study of T cell repertoires in cytomegalovirus infection. Germline CDR1 is SQVTM and CDR2 is ANQGSEA. V trimming: 2 bases; J trimming: 3 bases; junction bases outside the gene matches: 2. CDR3 length equals 16 residues. TCRdb analysed the reads with MiXCR anew, one entry per CDR3 protein. Seen here are fewer than 200,000 distinct CDR3 sequences, roughly 20% observed once, and the top ten hold approximately 2.9%. The specimen sequenced was PBMCs. The sequence was obtained from a human donor in good health (CMV status not recorded). Some clones in this sample may be carry-over from other donors' samples. The chain carries TRBV29-1 and TRBJ2-6; 12 bases line up with TRBD2. CDR3 bases: TGCAGCGTTGAACTAGCGGGGGGGCTTGGGGCCAACGTCCTGACTTTC. This encodes CSVELAGGLGANVLTF.